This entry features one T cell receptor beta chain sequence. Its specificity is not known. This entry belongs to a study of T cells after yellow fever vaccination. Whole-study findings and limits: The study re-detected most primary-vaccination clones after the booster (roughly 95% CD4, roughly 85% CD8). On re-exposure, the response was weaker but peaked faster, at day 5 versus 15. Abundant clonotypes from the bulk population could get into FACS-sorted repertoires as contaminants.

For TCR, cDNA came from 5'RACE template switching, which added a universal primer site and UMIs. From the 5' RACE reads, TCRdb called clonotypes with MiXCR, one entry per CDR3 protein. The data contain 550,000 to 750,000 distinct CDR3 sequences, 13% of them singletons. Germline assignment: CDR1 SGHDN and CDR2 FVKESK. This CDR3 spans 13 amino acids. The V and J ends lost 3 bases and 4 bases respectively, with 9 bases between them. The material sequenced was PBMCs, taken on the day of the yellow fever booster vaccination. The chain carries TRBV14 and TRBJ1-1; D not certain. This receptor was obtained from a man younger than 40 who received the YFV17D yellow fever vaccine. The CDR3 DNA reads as TGTGCCAGCAGCCAGCAACGGGGCACTGAAGCTTTCTTT. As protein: CASSQQRGTEAFF. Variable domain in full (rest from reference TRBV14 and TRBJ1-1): EAGVTQFPSHSVIEKGQTVTLRCDPISGHDNLYWYRRVMGKEIKFLLHFVKESKQDESGMPNNRFLAERTGGTYSTLKVQPAELEDSGVYFCASSQQRGTEAFFGQGTRLTVV.